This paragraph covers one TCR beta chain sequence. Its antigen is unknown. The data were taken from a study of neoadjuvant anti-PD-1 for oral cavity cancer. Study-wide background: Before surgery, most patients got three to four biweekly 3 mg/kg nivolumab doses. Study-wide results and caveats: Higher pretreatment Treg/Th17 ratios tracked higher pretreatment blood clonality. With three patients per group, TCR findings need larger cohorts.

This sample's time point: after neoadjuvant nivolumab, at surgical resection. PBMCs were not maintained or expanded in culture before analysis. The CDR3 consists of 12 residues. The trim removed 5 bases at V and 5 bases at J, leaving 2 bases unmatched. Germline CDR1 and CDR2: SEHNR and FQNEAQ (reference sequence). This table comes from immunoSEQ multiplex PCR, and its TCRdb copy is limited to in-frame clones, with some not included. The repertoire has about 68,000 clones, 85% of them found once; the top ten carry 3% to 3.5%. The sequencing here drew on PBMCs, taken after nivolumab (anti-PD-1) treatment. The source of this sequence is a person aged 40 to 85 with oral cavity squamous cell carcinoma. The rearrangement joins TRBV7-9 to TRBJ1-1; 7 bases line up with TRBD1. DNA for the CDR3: TGTGCCAGCAGCAAGACAGGGACTGAAGCTTTCTTT. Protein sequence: CASSKTGTEAFF.